This T cell receptor beta chain was sequenced for a study of long-term antiretroviral therapy in people with HIV. Study as a whole: Collection dates of the earliest samples fall about a decade before the 2015 immediate-ART recommendation.

Whole-study results and caveats: Controls had broader CDR3 length ranges than HIV repertoires did.

In regard to this clone: The antigen is not known.

Germline lookup yields CDR1 SNHLY and CDR2 FYNNEI. CDR3 length: 16 residues. Germline trimming cut 6 bases from V and 0 bases from J; bases unmatched to any gene: 10. The immunoSEQ assay was v3.0, run at survey level. Only in-frame clones appear in the TCRdb table, and some are missing; sequencing was by immunoSEQ multiplex PCR. The top ten clones hold over 7.5% of a sample with about 20,000 clones, 90% of them seen once. The sample here was unsorted PBMCs, taken nearly 4.5 years before starting antiretroviral therapy. This sequence was found in a woman aged 25 to 39 with HIV. The chain combines TRBV2 with TRBJ1-1; 7 bases align to TRBD1. The CDR3 region is CASRETTGSMNTEAFF. CDR3 bases: TGTGCCAGCAGAGAGACGACAGGGTCCATGAACACTGAAGCTTTCTTT.